The sequence of this TCR beta chain was determined in a study of T cell changes during pregnancy in multiple sclerosis. Germline CDR1 is GTSNPN and CDR2 is SVGIG (reference sequence). With V trimmed by 4 bases and J by 0 bases, 11 bases remained unmatched. The CDR3 has 18 amino acids. TCRdb's table, derived via immunoSEQ multiplex PCR, lists solely in-frame clones and lacks some. The sample shows tens of thousands of clones, roughly nine tenths of them seen only once. This material consisted of CD4+ T cells from peripheral blood mononuclear cells, taken in the second trimester of pregnancy. This chain links TRBV30 with TRBJ2-6, with 8 bases matching TRBD1. The TCR comes from a female donor in good health, enrolled as a control in a pregnancy study. The CDR3 DNA reads TGTGCCTGGACCAAGAGGACAGGGCGCATCTCTGGGGCCAACGTCCTGACTTTC. Protein sequence: CAWTKRTGRISGANVLTF.